The 19 T cell receptor beta chains presented below share a single source sample, sequenced in a study of OX40 agonist ivuxolimab in advanced cancers. To prepare the library, the immunoSEQ multiplex PCR assay was applied. Drawn from immuneACCESS, this table holds only the in-frame rearrangements with V and J called that TCRdb kept. Clones are partly lost; checked studies trace under half to an unresolved V gene and leave the rest unexplained. Counted in this sample were approximately 28,000 clones; 86% of them appeared once. Jointly, the top ten make up roughly 27% of the sample. This specimen was CD4+ or CD8+ T cells sorted from blood, taken in a trial of the OX40 agonist ivuxolimab. These receptors were collected from an adult with an advanced solid tumor such as melanoma, head and neck, liver or kidney cancer.

The chain combines TRBV5-6 with TRBJ2-7, with D uncertain. CDR1 and CDR2 (germline): SGHDT, YYEEEE. With 2 bases removed from V and 4 bases from J, the gap between germline ends came to 7 bases. The CDR3 length is 12 residues. This CDR3 reads CASSFGRYEQYF. The CDR3 bases are TGTGCCAGCAGCTTTGGACGTTACGAGCAGTACTTC. The variable domain in full, completed from reference TRBV5-6 and TRBJ2-7, reads DAGVTQSPTHLIKTRGQQVTLRCSPKSGHDTVSWYQQALGQGPQFIFQYYEEEERQRGNFPDRFSGHQFPNYSSELNVNALLLGDSALYLCASSFGRYEQYFGPGTRLTVT.

The rearrangement joins TRBV4-1 to TRBJ2-5, with 9 nucleotides matching TRBD2. CDR1 is MGHRA, CDR2 YSYEKL, per germline. V lost 4 bases and J lost 5; bases outside the gene matches: 11. This CDR3 comprises 16 residues. In DNA, the CDR3 is TGCGCCAGCAGCCCCCCCGTAGCGGGAGTCGCGGAGACCCAGTACTTC. Encoded protein: CASSPPVAGVAETQYF.

The chain couples TRBV6-5 to TRBJ1-5; D gene ambiguous. CDR3 length: 13 residues. Per the germline V gene, CDR1 is MNHEY and CDR2 is SVGAGI. V was shortened by 5 bases and J by 1 base, with 6 bases between the two germline ends. CDR3 sequence reads: CASSEFSNQPQHF. CDR3 nucleotide sequence: TGTGCCAGCAGTGAATTCAGCAATCAGCCCCAGCATTTT.

This clone has a handful of counts. V and J are TRBV6-5 and TRBJ2-2; D is undetermined. This CDR3 contains 16 residues. Germline V gene sequence: CDR1 MNHEY, CDR2 SVGAGI. V lost 0 bases to trimming and J lost 5 bases, with 13 bases between them. The CDR3, as DNA: TGTGCCAGCAGTTACTCGATTGGGGTTCAAACCGGGGAGCTGTTTTTT. This encodes CASSYSIGVQTGELFF.

This clone turned up a few times. The chain is built from TRBV7-9 and TRBJ1-1, with TRBD1 identical over 7 bases. Germline CDR1 is SEHNR and CDR2 is FQNEAQ (reference sequence). V lost 5 bases, J lost 0 bases, and 9 bases stayed unmatched. The CDR3 sequence is 16 residues long. CDR3 DNA sequence: TGTGCCAGCAGCCGTCGCAGGGGGAGTGTGAACACTGAAGCTTTCTTT. Encoded protein: CASSRRRGSVNTEAFF.

This clone has only one observation. The CDR3 nucleotides read TGTGCCAGCAGTCAAAACTCCTACAATGAGCAGTTCTTC. Translated: CASSQNSYNEQFF. The chain carries TRBV6-5 and TRBJ2-1, with no clear D. The ends were cut back, 5 bases at V and 0 bases at J, with 5 bases in the middle. The CDR3 has 13 residues. Germline lookup yields CDR1 MNHEY and CDR2 SVGAGI.

V and J are TRBV9 and TRBJ2-3; D is uncertain. V was cut by 2 bases and J by 6 bases, with 7 bases left in between. Germline V CDR1 and CDR2: SGDLS, YYNGEE. There are 12 residues in the CDR3. CDR3 sequence: CASSVLDDTQYF. The DNA for the CDR3 is TGTGCCAGCAGCGTTCTGGACGATACGCAGTATTTT.

The V call is TRBV30, the J call TRBJ2-7; tentatively, D is TRBD1 or TRBD2 (5 bases each). Germline assignment: CDR1 GTSNPN and CDR2 SVGIG (reference sequence). Trimming shortened V by 5 bases and J by 5 bases, and 13 bases separated the two germline ends. The CDR3 extends over 12 amino acids. CDR3 nucleotides: TGTGCCTGGGAGAGGGGATTGAACGAGCAGTACTTC. As protein: CAWERGLNEQYF.

This clone is judged medium-sized. This chain connects TRBV5-1 to TRBJ1-1, with no clear D. This CDR3 is built from 12 residues. Trimming removed 7 bases from V and 0 bases from J, with 7 bases in between. Germline CDR1 reads SGHRS; CDR2 reads YFSETQ. This chain's CDR3 is CASGDLNTEAFF. CDR3 nucleotide sequence: TGCGCCAGCGGAGATTTGAACACTGAAGCTTTCTTT.

The chain combines TRBV5-8 with TRBJ1-5; 8 bases map to TRBD1. CDR1 is SGHTS, CDR2 YDEGEE, per germline. This CDR3 is 15 amino acids long. After removal of 5 bases from V and 3 bases from J, the junction contained 7 bases not matched to a gene. CDR3: CASSYGTGYNQPQHF. CDR3 coding DNA: TGTGCCAGCAGTTACGGGACAGGTTACAATCAGCCCCAGCATTTT.

V gene TRBV2 combines with J gene TRBJ2-7; 9 bases align to TRBD2. Germline V gene sequence: CDR1 SNHLY, CDR2 FYNNEI. The CDR3 is 15 residues long. The V gene end was trimmed by 3 bases and the J gene end by 0 bases; junction bases not matched to a gene: 3. CDR3 coding DNA: TGTGCCAGCAGTGACCTAGCGGGAAGCTCCTACGAGCAGTACTTC. Residues: CASSDLAGSSYEQYF.

The rearrangement joins TRBV9 to TRBJ2-3, with TRBD2 as a possible D gene (6 bases). CDR1 is SGDLS, CDR2 YYNGEE, per germline. The CDR3 runs 16 residues. The ends were cut back, 4 bases at V and 4 bases at J, with 19 bases in the middle. CDR3 nucleotides: TGTGCCAGCAGCCCCCGGCCCGGAGGGAGCCCAGATACGCAGTATTTT. Its protein is CASSPRPGGSPDTQYF.

The J gene is TRBJ2-1, the V gene TRBV5-4; D remains ambiguous. CDR3 length equals 14 residues. The V end lost 0 bases, the J end lost 6 bases, and 10 bases lay between the germline ends. In germline, CDR1 is SGHNT, CDR2 YYREEE (reference sequence). CDR3 protein: CASSLEPRVNEQFF. The CDR3 bases are TGTGCCAGCAGCTTGGAACCCCGGGTCAATGAGCAGTTCTTC. Drawing the rest from reference TRBV5-4 and TRBJ2-1, the complete variable domain is ETGVTQSPTHLIKTRGQQVTLRCSSQSGHNTVSWYQQALGQGPQFIFQYYREEENGRGNFPPRFSGLQFPNYSSELNVNALELDDSALYLCASSLEPRVNEQFFGPGTRLTVL.

The CDR3: CASSEGSGTDTQYF. CDR3 nucleotide sequence: TGTGCCAGCAGTGAAGGGAGCGGCACAGATACGCAGTATTTT. This chain links TRBV2 with TRBJ2-3; D is unclear. The CDR3 totals 14 residues. V gave up 1 base and J gave up 1 base, with 6 bases separating them. CDR1 and CDR2 (germline): SNHLY, FYNNEI.

This sequence joins TRBV4-1 and TRBJ2-2; a possible D gene is TRBD2 (6 bases). The V end was cut by 3 bases, the J end by 8 bases, with 10 bases between. The CDR3 runs to 13 residues. Germline V gene sequence: CDR1 MGHRA, CDR2 YSYEKL. The CDR3 loop is CASSHSLAGELFF. As DNA, the CDR3 is TGCGCCAGCAGCCACTCCCTAGCGGGGGAGCTGTTTTTT.

This chain links TRBV29-1 with TRBJ2-1; D is unresolved. Germline CDR1 SQVTM, CDR2 ANQGSEA. The CDR3 totals 12 residues. Trimming cost V 4 bases and J 4 bases, with 8 bases left between them. The CDR3, as DNA: TGCAGCGTTGCGCGAGCATACAATGAGCAGTTCTTC. This encodes CSVARAYNEQFF.

This sequence joins TRBV6-1 and TRBJ2-7, with 10 bases identical to TRBD1. J was trimmed by 6 bases and V by 1 base; bases with no gene match: 3. Germline V gives CDR1 MNHNS, CDR2 SASEGT. CDR3 length: 14 residues. CDR3: CASSEVGDRGEQYF. CDR3 DNA: TGTGCCAGCAGTGAAGTAGGGGACAGGGGCGAGCAGTACTTC.

The genes are TRBV27 and TRBJ2-1; 8 nucleotides line up with TRBD2. The CDR3 length is 15 residues. CDR1 is MNHEY, CDR2 SMNVEV, per germline (reference sequence). J was trimmed by 6 bases and V by 3 bases; bases with no gene match: 7. The CDR3 DNA sequence: TGTGCCAGCAGTTTCCTCGGGACTAGGGTCAATGAGCAGTTCTTC. Translation: CASSFLGTRVNEQFF.

CDR3 in amino acids: CASSLGYGGSATNEKLFF. The DNA for the CDR3 is TGCGCCAGCAGCTTGGGCTACGGAGGGTCGGCAACTAATGAAAAACTGTTTTTT. The chain uses TRBV5-1 and TRBJ1-4; D is ambiguous. V was shortened by 0 bases and J by 0 bases, with 15 bases between the two germline ends. Germline V gene lookup returns CDR1 SGHRS and CDR2 YFSETQ. The CDR3 loop spans 18 amino acids.